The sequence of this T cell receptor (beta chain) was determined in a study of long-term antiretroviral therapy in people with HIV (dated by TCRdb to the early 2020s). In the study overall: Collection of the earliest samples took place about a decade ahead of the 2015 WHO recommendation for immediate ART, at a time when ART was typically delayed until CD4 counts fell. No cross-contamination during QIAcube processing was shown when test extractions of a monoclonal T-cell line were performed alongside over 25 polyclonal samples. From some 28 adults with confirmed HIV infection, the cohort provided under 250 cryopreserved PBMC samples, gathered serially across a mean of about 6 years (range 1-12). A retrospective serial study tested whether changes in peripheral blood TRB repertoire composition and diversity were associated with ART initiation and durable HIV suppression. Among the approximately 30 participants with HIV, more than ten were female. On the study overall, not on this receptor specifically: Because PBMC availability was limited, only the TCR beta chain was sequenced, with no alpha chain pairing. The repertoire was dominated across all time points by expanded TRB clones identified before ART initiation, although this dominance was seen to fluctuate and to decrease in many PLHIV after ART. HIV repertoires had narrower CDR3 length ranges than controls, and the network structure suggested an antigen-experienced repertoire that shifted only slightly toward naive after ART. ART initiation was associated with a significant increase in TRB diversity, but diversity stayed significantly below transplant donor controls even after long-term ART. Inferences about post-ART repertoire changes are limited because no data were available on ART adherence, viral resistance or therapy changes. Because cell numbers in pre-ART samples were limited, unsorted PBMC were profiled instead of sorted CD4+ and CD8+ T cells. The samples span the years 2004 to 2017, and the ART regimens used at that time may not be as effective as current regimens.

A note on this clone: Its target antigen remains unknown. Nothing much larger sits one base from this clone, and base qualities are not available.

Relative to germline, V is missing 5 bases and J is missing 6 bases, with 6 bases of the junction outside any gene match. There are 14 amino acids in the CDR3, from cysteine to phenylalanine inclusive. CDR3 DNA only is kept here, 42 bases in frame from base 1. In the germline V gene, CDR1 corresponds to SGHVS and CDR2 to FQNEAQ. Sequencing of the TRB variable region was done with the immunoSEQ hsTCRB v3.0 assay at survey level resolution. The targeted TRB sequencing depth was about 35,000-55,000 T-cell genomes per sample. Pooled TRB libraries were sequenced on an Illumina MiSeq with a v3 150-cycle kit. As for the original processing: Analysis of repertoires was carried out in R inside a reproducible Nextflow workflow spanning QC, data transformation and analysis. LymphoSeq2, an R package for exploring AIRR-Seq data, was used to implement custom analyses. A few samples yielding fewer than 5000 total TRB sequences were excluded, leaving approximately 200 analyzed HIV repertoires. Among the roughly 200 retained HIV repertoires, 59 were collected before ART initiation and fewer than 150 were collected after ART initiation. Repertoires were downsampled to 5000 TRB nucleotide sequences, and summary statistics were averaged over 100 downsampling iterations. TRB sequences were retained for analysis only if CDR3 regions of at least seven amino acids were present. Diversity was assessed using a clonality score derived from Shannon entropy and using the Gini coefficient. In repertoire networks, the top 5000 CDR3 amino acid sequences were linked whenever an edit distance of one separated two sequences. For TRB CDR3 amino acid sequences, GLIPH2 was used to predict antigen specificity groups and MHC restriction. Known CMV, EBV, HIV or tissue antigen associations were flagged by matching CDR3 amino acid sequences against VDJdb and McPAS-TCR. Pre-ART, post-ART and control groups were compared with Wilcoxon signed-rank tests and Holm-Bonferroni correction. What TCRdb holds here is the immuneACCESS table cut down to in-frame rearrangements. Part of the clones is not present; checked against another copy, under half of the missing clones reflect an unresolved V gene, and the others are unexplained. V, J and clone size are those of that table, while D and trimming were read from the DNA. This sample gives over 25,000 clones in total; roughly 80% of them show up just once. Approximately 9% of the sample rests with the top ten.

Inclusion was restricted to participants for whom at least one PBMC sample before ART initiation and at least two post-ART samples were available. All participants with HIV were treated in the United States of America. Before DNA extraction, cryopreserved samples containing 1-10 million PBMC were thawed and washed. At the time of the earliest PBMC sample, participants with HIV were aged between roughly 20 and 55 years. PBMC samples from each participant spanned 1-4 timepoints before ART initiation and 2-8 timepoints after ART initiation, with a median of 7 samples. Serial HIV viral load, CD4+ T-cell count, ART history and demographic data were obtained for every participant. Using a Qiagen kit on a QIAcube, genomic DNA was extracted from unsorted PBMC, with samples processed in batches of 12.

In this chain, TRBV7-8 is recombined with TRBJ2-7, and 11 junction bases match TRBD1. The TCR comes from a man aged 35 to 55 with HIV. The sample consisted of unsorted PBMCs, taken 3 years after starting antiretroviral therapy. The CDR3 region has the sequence CASSPGQGAVEQYF. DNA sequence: TGTGCCAGCAGCCCCGGACAGGGGGCTGTCGAGCAGTACTTC.